The subject of this entry is one T cell receptor (beta chain). Its antigen is currently unknown. The data originate from a study of cytomegalovirus exposure and HLA in healthy donors. Germline lookup yields CDR1 SGHRS and CDR2 YFSETQ. The CDR3 has 16 residues. V shed 4 bases, J shed 1 base, and the junction held 4 bases outside the gene matches. Study-level findings and limits: Roughly uniform depth of sequencing across donors was assumed in presence/absence analyses. The authors confirmed in vitro that a few CMV-associated chains were specific for CMV antigens. In an earlier analysis, about 87% or about 30%: the productive usage of most TCR beta V segments.

Primers included in the PCR were 60 Vbeta and 13 Jbeta primers. Clones were read by immunoSEQ multiplex PCR, and TCRdb kept only the in-frame ones, dropping some. Among some 130,000 clones, about four fifths were seen once, and the ten largest hold approximately 1%. Nominally healthy donors provided the samples, though records likely missed some immune exposures. The sequence derives from a human donor in good health. Specimen: PBMCs. The genes are TRBV5-1 and TRBJ2-5, with TRBD2 identical over 13 bases. The CDR3 region has the DNA TGCGCCAGCAGCGAAGGACTAGCGGGAGTCCAAGAGACCCAGTACTTC. Translated, it gives CASSEGLAGVQETQYF.